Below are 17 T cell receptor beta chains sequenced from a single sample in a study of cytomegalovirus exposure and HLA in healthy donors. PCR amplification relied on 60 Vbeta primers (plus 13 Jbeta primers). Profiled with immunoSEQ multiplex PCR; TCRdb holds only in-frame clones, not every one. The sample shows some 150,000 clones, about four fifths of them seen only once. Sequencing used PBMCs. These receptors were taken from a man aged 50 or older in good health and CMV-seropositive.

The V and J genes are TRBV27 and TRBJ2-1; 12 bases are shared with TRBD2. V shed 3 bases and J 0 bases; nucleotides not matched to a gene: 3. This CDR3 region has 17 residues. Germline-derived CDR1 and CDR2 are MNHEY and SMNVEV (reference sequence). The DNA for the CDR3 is TGTGCCAGCAGTTTCTGGGGACTAGCGGGCTCCTACAATGAGCAGTTCTTC. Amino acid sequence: CASSFWGLAGSYNEQFF.

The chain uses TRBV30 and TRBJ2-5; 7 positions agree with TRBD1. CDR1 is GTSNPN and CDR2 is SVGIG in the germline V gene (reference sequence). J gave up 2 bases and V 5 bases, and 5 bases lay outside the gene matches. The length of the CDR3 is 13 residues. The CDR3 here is CAWEQGHQETQYF. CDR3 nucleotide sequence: TGTGCCTGGGAACAGGGGCATCAAGAGACCCAGTACTTC.

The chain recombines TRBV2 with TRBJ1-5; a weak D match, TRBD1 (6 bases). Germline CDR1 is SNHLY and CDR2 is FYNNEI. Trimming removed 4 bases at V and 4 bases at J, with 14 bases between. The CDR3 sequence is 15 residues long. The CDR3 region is CASSVGTQGNQPQHF. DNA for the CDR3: TGTGCCAGCAGTGTGGGCACACAGGGAAATCAGCCCCAGCATTTT.

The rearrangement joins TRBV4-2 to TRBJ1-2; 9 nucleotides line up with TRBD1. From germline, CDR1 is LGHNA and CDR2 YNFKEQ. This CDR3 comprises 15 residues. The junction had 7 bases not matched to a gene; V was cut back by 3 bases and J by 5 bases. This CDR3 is CASSQGDRVGYGYTF. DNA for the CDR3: TGTGCCAGCAGCCAGGGGGACAGGGTAGGGTATGGCTACACCTTC.

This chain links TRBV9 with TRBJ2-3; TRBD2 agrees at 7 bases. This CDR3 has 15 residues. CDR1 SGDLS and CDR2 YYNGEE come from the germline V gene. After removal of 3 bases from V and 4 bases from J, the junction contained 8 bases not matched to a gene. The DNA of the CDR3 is TGTGCCAGCAGCGGAGTTGGGGGGGGGTCAGATACGCAGTATTTT. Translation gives CASSGVGGGSDTQYF.

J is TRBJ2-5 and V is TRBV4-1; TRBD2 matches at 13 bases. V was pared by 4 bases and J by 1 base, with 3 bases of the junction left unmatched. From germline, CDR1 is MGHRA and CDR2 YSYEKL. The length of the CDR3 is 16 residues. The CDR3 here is CASSLRLAGGQETQYF. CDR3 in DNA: TGCGCCAGCAGCCTTCGACTAGCGGGGGGCCAAGAGACCCAGTACTTC.

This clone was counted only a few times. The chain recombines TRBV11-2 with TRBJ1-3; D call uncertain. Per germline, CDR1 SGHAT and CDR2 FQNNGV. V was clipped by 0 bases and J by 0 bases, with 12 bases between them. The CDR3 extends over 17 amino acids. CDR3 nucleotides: TGTGCCAGCAGCTTAGATAGAGGGTCGACCTCTGGAAACACCATATATTTT. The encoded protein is CASSLDRGSTSGNTIYF.

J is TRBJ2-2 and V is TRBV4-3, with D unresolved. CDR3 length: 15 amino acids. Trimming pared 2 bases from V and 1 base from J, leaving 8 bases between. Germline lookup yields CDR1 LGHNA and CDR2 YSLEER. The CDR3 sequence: CASSQLARNTGELFF. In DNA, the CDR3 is TGCGCCAGCAGCCAACTCGCTAGGAACACCGGGGAGCTGTTTTTT.

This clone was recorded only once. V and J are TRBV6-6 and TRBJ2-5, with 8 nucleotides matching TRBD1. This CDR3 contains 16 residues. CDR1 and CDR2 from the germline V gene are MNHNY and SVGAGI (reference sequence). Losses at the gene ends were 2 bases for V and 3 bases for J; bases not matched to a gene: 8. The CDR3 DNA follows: TGTGCCAGCAGTTACGAACCATCGACAGGGGAAGAGACCCAGTACTTC. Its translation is CASSYEPSTGEETQYF.

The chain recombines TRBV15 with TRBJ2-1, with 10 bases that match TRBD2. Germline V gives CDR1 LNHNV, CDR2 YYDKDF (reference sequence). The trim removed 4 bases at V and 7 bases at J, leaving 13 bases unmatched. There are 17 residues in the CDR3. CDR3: CATSILSNSGGYNEQFF. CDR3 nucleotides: TGTGCCACCAGCATTTTATCGAATAGCGGGGGGTATAATGAGCAGTTCTTC.

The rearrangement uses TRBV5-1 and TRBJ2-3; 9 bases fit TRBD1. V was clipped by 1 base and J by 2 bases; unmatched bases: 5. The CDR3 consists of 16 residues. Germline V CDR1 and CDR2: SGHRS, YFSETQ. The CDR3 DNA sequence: TGCGCCAGCAGCTTGCTGGGACAGGGCGACACAGATACGCAGTATTTT. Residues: CASSLLGQGDTDTQYF.

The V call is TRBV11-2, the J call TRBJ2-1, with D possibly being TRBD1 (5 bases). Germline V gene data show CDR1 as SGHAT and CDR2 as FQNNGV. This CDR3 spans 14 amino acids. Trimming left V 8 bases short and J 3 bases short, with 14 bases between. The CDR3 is CASGPDISYNEQFF. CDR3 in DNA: TGTGCCAGCGGACCGGACATTAGCTACAATGAGCAGTTCTTC.

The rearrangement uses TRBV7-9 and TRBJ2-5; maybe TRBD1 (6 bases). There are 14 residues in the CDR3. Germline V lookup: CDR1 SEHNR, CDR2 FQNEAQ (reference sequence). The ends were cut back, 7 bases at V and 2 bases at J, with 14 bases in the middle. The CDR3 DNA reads TGTGCCAGCACCCAGGGGACGGATCAAGAGACCCAGTACTTC. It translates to CASTQGTDQETQYF.

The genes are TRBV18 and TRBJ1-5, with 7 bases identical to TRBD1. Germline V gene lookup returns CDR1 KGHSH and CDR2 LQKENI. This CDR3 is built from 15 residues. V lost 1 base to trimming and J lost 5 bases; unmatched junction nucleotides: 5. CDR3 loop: CASSPHEGGDQPQHF. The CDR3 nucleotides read TGTGCCAGCTCACCACATGAAGGGGGCGATCAGCCCCAGCATTTT. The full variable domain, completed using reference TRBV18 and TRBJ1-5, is NAGVMQNPRHLVRRRGQEARLRCSPMKGHSHVYWYRQLPEEGLKFMVYLQKENIIDESGMPKERFSAEFPKEGPSILRIQQVVRGDSAAYFCASSPHEGGDQPQHFGDGTRLSIL.

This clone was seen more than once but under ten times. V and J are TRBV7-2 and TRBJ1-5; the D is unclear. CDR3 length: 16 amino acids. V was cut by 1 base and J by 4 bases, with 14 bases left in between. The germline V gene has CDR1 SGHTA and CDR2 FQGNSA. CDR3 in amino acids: CASSLESFVGNQPQHF. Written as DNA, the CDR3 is TGTGCCAGCAGCTTAGAATCATTCGTCGGGAATCAGCCCCAGCATTTT.

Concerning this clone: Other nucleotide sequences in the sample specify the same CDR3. CDR3 sequence (DNA): TGTGCCAGCAGTTTAACAGACTATGGCTACACCTTC. Its protein is CASSLTDYGYTF. This rearrangement joins TRBV28 to TRBJ1-2; D is ambiguous. Trimming cost V 2 bases and J 3 bases, with 4 bases left between them. The germline gives CDR1 MDHEN, CDR2 SYDVKM. The CDR3 totals 12 residues.

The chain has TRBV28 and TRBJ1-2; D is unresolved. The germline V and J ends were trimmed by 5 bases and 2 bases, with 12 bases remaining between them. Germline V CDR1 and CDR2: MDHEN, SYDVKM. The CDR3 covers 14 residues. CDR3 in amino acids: CASSLPGSNYGYTF. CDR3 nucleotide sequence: TGTGCCAGCAGTCTTCCGGGGTCGAACTATGGCTACACCTTC.